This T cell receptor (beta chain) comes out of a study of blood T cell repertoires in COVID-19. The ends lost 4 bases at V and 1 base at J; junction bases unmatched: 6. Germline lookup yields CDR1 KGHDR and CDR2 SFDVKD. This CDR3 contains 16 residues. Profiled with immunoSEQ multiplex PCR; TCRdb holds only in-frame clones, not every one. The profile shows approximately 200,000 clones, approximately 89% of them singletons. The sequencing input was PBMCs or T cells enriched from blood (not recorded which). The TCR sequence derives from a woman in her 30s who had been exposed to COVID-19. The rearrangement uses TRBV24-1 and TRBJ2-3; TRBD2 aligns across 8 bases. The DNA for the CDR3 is TGTGCCACCAGTGACGTAGCGGGAACGGGCACAGATACGCAGTATTTT. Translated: CATSDVAGTGTDTQYF.